This record looks at one TCR beta chain sequence and its context. Germline-derived CDR1 and CDR2 are GTSNPN and SVGIG (reference sequence). The junction had 6 bases not matched to a gene; V was cut back by 1 base and J by 4 bases. The CDR3 contains 14 residues. The record originates from a study of blood T cell repertoires in COVID-19. TCRdb's table, derived via immunoSEQ multiplex PCR, lists solely in-frame clones and lacks some. The profile shows around 100,000 clones, roughly 82% of them singletons. The sequencing sample was made of peripheral blood. The clonotype comes from a human donor in a cohort sampled during active COVID-19. The chain combines TRBV30 with TRBJ1-2; 7 bases map to TRBD1. The CDR3 reads CAWSGDSFGYGYTF. In nucleotides, the CDR3 is TGTGCCTGGAGTGGGGACAGTTTTGGCTATGGCTACACCTTC.